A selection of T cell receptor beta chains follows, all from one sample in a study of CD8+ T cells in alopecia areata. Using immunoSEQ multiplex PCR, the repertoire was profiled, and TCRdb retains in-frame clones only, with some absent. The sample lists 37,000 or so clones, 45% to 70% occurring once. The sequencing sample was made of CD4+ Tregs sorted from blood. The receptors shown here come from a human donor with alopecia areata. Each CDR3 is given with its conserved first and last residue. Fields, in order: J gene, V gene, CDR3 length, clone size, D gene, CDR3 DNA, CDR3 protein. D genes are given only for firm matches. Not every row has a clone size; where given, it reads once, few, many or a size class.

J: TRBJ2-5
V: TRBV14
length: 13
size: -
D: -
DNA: TGTGCCAGCAGCCAAGGGGGTTGGGAGACCCAGTACTTC
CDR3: CASSQGGWETQYF

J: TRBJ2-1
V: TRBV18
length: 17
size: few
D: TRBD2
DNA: TGTGCCAGCTCAAAAAGCCCTTCTAGCGGGGCATACAATGAGCAGTTCTTC
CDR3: CASSKSPSSGAYNEQFF

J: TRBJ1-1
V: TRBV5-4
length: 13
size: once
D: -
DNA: TGTGCCACCCGGGGCAACCGGAACACTGAAGCTTTCTTT
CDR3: CATRGNRNTEAFF

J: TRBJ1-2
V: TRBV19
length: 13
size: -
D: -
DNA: TGTGCCAGTAGCCGGGCCAAGGGGTATGGCTACACCTTC
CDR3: CASSRAKGYGYTF

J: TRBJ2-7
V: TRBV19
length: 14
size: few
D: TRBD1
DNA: TGTGCCAGTAGCCGGACAGGGATCTACTACGAGCAGTACTTC
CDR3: CASSRTGIYYEQYF

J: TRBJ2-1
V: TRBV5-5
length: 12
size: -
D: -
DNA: TGTGCCAGCAGCTTGATCTACAATGAGCAGTTCTTC
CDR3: CASSLIYNEQFF

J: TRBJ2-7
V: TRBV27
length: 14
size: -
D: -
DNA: TGTGCCAGCAGTTGGGGGGCGCGGGGAGGAGAGCAGTACTTC
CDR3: CASSWGARGGEQYF

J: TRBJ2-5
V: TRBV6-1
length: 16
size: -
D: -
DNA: TGTGCCAGCAGTGAATTGACTTTGGGGGGCAGGGAGACCCAGTACTTC
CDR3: CASSELTLGGRETQYF

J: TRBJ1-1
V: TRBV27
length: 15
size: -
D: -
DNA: TGTGCCACCCGGCCGCAGCGGCATAAGGGCACTGAAGCTTTCTTT
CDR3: CATRPQRHKGTEAFF

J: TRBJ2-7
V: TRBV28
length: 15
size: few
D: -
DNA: TGTGCCAGCAACGAGTTGGTGGGGGACTCCTACGAGCAGTACTTC
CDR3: CASNELVGDSYEQYF

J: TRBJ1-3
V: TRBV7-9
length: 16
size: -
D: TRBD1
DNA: TGTGCCAGCAGCCGTGACAGGGCACTCTCTGGAAACACCATATATTTT
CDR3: CASSRDRALSGNTIYF

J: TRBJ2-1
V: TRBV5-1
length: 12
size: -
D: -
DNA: TGCGCCAGCAGCTTGGCACGGAATGAGCAGTTCTTC
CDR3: CASSLARNEQFF

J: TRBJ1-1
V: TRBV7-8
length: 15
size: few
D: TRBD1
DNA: TGTGCCAGCAGCTCCCAGGGGGCGGGATACACTGAAGCTTTCTTT
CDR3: CASSSQGAGYTEAFF

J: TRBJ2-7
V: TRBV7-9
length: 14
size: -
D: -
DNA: TGTGCCAGCAGCTTAGGAGACAGTAGGGACGAGCAGTACTTC
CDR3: CASSLGDSRDEQYF

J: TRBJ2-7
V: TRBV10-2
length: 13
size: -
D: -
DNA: TGCGCCAGCAGCCCTGTAGGAATTTACGAGCAGTACTTC
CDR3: CASSPVGIYEQYF

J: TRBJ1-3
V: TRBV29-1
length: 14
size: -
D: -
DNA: TGCAGCGCAACCGGGCCGAGCTCTGGAAACACCATATATTTT
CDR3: CSATGPSSGNTIYF